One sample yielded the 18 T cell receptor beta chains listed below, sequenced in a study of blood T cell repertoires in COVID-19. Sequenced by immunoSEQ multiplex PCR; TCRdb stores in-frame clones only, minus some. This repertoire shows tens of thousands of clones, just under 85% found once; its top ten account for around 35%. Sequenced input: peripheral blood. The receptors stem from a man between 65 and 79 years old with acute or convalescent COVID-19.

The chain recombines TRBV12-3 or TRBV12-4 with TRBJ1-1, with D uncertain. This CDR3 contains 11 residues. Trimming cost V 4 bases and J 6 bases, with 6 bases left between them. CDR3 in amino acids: CASSSGAEAFF. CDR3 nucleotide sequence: TGTGCCAGCAGTTCCGGGGCTGAAGCTTTCTTT.

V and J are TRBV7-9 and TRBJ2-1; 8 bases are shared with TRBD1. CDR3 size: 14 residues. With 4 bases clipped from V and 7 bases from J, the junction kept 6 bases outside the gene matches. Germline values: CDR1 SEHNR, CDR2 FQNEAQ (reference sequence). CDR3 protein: CASSSDRALNEQFF. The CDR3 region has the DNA TGTGCCAGCAGCTCGGACAGGGCTCTGAATGAGCAGTTCTTC. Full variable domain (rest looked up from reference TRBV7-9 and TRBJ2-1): DTGVSQNPRHKITKRGQNVTFRCDPISEHNRLYWYRQTLGQGPEFLTYFQNEAQLEKSRLLSDRFSAERPKGSFSTLEIQRTEQGDSAMYLCASSSDRALNEQFFGPGTRLTVL.

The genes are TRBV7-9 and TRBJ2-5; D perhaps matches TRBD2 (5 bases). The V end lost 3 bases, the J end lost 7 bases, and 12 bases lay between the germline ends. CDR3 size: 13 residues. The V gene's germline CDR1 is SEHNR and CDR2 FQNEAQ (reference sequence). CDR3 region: CASSLVDRGTQYF. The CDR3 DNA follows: TGTGCCAGCAGCTTGGTGGATCGGGGGACCCAGTACTTC.

The DNA of the CDR3 is TGTGCCAGCAGTAGCTGGACTATCCCAGGAGATACGCAGTATTTT. The encoded protein is CASSSWTIPGDTQYF. This chain uses TRBV27 with TRBJ2-3, with D possibly matching TRBD2 (6 bases). Germline V lookup: CDR1 MNHEY, CDR2 SMNVEV (reference sequence). The CDR3 covers 15 residues. Deletions cut 5 bases from V and 5 bases from J, with 17 bases between.

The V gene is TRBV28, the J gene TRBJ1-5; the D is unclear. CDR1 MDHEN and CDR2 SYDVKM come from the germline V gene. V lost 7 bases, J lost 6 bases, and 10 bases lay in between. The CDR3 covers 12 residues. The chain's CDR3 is CASNQAGQPQHF. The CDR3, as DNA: TGTGCCAGCAACCAAGCGGGTCAGCCCCAGCATTTT.

In DNA, the CDR3 is TGTGCCAGCTCACCAGAGAAAAACTATGGCTACACCTTC. Its translation is CASSPEKNYGYTF. The chain links TRBV18 to TRBJ1-2, with D unresolved. Trimming pared 2 bases from V and 2 bases from J, leaving 6 bases between. The CDR3 is 13 amino acids. The germline V gene encodes CDR1 KGHSH and CDR2 LQKENI.

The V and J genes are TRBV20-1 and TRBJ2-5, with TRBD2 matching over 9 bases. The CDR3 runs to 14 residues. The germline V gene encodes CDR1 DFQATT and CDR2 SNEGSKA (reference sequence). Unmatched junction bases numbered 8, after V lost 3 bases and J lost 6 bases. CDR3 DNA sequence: TGCAGTGCTAGTTCCGGACTAGCGTCAAAGACCCAGTACTTC. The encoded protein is CSASSGLASKTQYF.

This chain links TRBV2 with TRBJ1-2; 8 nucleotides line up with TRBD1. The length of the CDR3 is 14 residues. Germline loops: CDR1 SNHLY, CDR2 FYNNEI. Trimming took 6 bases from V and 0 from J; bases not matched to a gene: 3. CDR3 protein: CASRTGDPNYGYTF. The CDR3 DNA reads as TGTGCCAGCAGGACAGGGGACCCTAACTATGGCTACACCTTC.

The CDR3 nucleotides are TGTGCCAGCAGCCTGGACAGGGGGCATGGCTACACCTTC. It translates to CASSLDRGHGYTF. This sequence joins TRBV5-6 and TRBJ1-2; 11 bases agree with TRBD1. The V gene end was trimmed by 4 bases and the J gene end by 6 bases; junction bases not matched to a gene: 2. Germline-derived CDR1 and CDR2 are SGHDT and YYEEEE. This CDR3 contains 13 residues.

CDR3 region: CASSYGGSNTEAFF. CDR3 nucleotide sequence: TGTGCCAGCAGTTACGGCGGCTCGAACACTGAAGCTTTCTTT. This rearrangement joins TRBV6-2 or TRBV6-3 to TRBJ1-1; D gene uncertain. V was clipped by 2 bases and J by 1 base, with 8 bases between them. The germline CDR1 and CDR2 sequences are MNHEY and SVGEGT. This CDR3 is built from 14 residues.

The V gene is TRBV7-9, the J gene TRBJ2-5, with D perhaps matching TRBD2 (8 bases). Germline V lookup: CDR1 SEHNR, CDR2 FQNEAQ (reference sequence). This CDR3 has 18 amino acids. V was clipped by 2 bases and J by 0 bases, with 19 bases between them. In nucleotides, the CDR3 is TGTGCCAGCAGCTTATCCGGGAGGGGGCTATACCACCAAGAGACCCAGTACTTC. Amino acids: CASSLSGRGLYHQETQYF.

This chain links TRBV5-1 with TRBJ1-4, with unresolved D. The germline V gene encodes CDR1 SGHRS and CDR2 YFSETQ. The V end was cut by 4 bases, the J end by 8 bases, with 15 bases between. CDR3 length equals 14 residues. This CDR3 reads CASSPDGVREKLFF. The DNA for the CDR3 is TGCGCCAGCAGCCCGGACGGGGTGAGGGAAAAACTGTTTTTT. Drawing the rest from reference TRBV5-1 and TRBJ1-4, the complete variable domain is KAGVTQTPRYLIKTRGQQVTLSCSPISGHRSVSWYQQTPGQGLQFLFEYFSETQRNKGNFPGRFSGRQFSNSRSEMNVSTLELGDSALYLCASSPDGVREKLFFGSGTQLSVL.

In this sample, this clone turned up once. This chain's CDR3 is CASSLSAASSSYNEQFF. The CDR3 coding sequence is TGTGCCAGCAGCTTATCGGCGGCCTCAAGCTCCTACAATGAGCAGTTCTTC. This chain joins TRBV11-2 and TRBJ2-1; D unclear. Germline V gives CDR1 SGHAT, CDR2 FQNNGV. V was cut by 2 bases and J by 0 bases, with 14 bases left in between. The CDR3 has 17 amino acids.

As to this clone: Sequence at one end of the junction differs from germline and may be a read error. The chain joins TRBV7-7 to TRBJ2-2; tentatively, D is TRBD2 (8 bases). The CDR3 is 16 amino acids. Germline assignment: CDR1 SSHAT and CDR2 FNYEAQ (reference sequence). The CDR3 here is CASSLAGQPNTGELFF. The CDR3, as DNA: TGTGCTAGCAGCTTAGCGGGACAGCCGAACACCGGGGAGCTGTTTTTT.

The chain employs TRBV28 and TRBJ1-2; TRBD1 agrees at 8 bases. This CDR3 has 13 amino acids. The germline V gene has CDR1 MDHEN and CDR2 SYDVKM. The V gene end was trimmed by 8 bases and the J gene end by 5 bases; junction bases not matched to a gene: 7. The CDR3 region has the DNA TGTGCCAGCTCAGGGGGCCGTCCGTATGGCTACACCTTC. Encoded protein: CASSGGRPYGYTF.

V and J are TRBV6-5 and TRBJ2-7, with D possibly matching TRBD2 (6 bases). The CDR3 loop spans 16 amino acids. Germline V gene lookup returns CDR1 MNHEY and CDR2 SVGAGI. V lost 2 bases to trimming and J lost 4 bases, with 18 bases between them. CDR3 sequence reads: CASSYPPGDSPYEQYF. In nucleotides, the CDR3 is TGTGCCAGCAGTTACCCCCCGGGAGACTCCCCATACGAGCAGTACTTC.

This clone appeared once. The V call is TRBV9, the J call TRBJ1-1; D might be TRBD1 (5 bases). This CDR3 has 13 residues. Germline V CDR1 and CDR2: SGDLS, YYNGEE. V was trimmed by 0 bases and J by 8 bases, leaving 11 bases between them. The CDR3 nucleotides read TGTGCCAGCAGCGTAGATTACGCAGGGGAAGCTTTCTTT. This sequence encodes CASSVDYAGEAFF.

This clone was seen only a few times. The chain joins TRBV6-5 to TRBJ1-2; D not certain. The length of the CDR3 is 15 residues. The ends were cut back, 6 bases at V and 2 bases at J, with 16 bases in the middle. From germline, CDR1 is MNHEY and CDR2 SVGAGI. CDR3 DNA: TGTGCCAGCAGCCCCCCGATGGGCCAGAACTATGGCTACACCTTC. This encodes CASSPPMGQNYGYTF.